Listed below are T cell receptor beta chains from one sample, sequenced in a study of spatial heterogeneity in lung cancer. Each CDR3 protein is one row after TCRdb ran MiXCR on the 5' RACE reads. The table records 25,000 or so distinct CDR3 sequences, about 4.3% of them present only once. The source was PBMCs, collected at surgery. These receptor sequences come from a male donor with early-stage non-small cell lung cancer. Both conserved end residues are part of each CDR3. The order of the fields is D gene, clone size, V gene, J gene, CDR3 length, CDR3 DNA, CDR3 protein. D genes are given only for firm matches. Clone size is shown for a subset of rows, as once, few, many or a class of expanded clone.

>TRBD1|many|TRBV7-2|TRBJ1-6|16
TGTGCCAGCAGCAAGGGACAGGGGGTTTACTATTCACCCCTCCACTTT
CASSKGQGVYYSPLHF
>NA|many|TRBV12-3/TRBV12-4|TRBJ2-5|13
TGTGCCAGCAGTTTACAAACAAGTGTGACCCAGTACTTC
CASSLQTSVTQYF
>NA|NA|TRBV5-6|TRBJ1-6|14
TGTGCCAGCAGCTTGGTTAGGGGAAACTCACCCCTCCACTTT
CASSLVRGNSPLHF
>NA|many|TRBV11-2|TRBJ2-3|11
TGTGCCAGCAGCTCTACAGATACGCAGTATTTT
CASSSTDTQYF
>NA|many|TRBV28|TRBJ1-1|15
TGTGCCAGCAGTTTCCCTTCAGGGTTGTACACTGAAGCTTTCTTT
CASSFPSGLYTEAFF
>TRBD2|medium-sized|TRBV11-2|TRBJ2-5|16
TGTGCCAGCAGCTTAGTCCCCCTAGCGGGCCAAGAGACCCAGTACTTC
CASSLVPLAGQETQYF
>TRBD1|many|TRBV7-3|TRBJ2-1|14
TGTGCCAGCAGCCGCGGGACAGGGAACAATGAGCAGTTCTTC
CASSRGTGNNEQFF
>NA|many|TRBV6-5|TRBJ1-3|14
TGTGCCAGCAGCCCGGGTTACTCTGGAAACACCATATATTTT
CASSPGYSGNTIYF
>NA|many|TRBV7-3|TRBJ2-2|19
TGTGCCAGCAGCTTACAACCCCGTCATGGACCTGCGAACACCGGGGAGCTGTTTTTT
CASSLQPRHGPANTGELFF
>NA|many|TRBV5-1|TRBJ2-1|14
TGCGCCAGCAGCTTGACAGAGTCCTACAATGAGCAGTTCTTC
CASSLTESYNEQFF
>NA|many|TRBV4-3|TRBJ2-6|15
TGCGCCAGCAGCCAAGACAGGACTGGGGCCAACGTCCTGACTTTC
CASSQDRTGANVLTF
>TRBD2|many|TRBV7-2|TRBJ2-7|14
TGTGCCAGCAGCTTAAATATGCGGGGGGGCGAGCAGTACTTC
CASSLNMRGGEQYF
>NA|many|TRBV3-1|TRBJ1-2|14
TGTGCCAGCAGCCGCGCAGCGGGGCCCTATGGCTACACCTTC
CASSRAAGPYGYTF
>NA|many|TRBV27|TRBJ1-4|14
TGTGCCAGCAGTCCTCGGAAAGGGCCTGAAAAACTGTTTTTT
CASSPRKGPEKLFF
>TRBD1|many|TRBV24-1|TRBJ2-2|16
TGTGCCACCAGTGATGGGGGACAGGGAAGGACCGGGGAGCTGTTTTTT
CATSDGGQGRTGELFF
>NA|many|TRBV20-1|TRBJ2-6|15
TGCAGTGCTAGTGTCCAGGCACATGGGGCCAACGTCCTGACTTTC
CSASVQAHGANVLTF
>TRBD1|many|TRBV7-2|TRBJ1-6|16
TGTGCCAGCAGCTTAGCGTTCAGGGGGACAGGTTCACCCCTCCACTTT
CASSLAFRGTGSPLHF
>NA|many|TRBV3-1|TRBJ2-2|15
TGTGCCAGCAGCCCCTCTGACGTTGGCACCGGGGAGCTGTTTTTT
CASSPSDVGTGELFF
>TRBD1|many|TRBV3-1|TRBJ1-2|14
TGTGCCAGCAGCCACCGACAGGGGGAAAGTGGCTACACCTTC
CASSHRQGESGYTF
>TRBD1|many|TRBV6-1|TRBJ1-6|15
TGTGCCAGCAGTTACCCGGGACAGGGTAATTCACCCCTCCACTTT
CASSYPGQGNSPLHF
>TRBD1|many|TRBV12-3/TRBV12-4|TRBJ1-2|13
TGTGCCAGCAGTTTGACAGGGCAATACGGCTACACCTTC
CASSLTGQYGYTF
>NA|few|TRBV7-9|TRBJ1-4|16
TGTGTCAGCAGCCGTCCCCGTACCGCAACTAATGAAAAACTGTTTTTT
CVSSRPRTATNEKLFF
>TRBD1|many|TRBV7-2|TRBJ1-5|18
TGTGCCAGCAGCCCAGTTAGACAGGGGGCGCTTGGCAATCAGCCCCAGCATTTT
CASSPVRQGALGNQPQHF
>NA|medium-sized|TRBV6-1|TRBJ2-7|15
TGTGCCAGCAGTGAAGCCCCAGGCGGGGCGGACGAGCAGTACTTC
CASSEAPGGADEQYF
>TRBD2|many|TRBV5-1|TRBJ2-1|14
TGCGCCAGCAGCGCAGCGGGAGGGCCCAATGAGCAGTTCTTC
CASSAAGGPNEQFF
>TRBD1|many|TRBV12-3/TRBV12-4|TRBJ2-4|15
TGTGCCAGCAGTCGGACAGGGGGCAGGGAAAACATTCAGTACTTC
CASSRTGGRENIQYF
>TRBD1|many|TRBV30|TRBJ1-2|11
TGTGCCTGGCGCGACAGGGGTGGCTACACCTTC
CAWRDRGGYTF
>NA|NA|TRBV7-9|TRBJ1-2|11
TGTGCCAGCAGCTTTCGTTATGGCTACACCTTC
CASSFRYGYTF
>TRBD1|many|TRBV20-1|TRBJ1-1|14
TGCAGTGCTAGAATAGGGGGCAGGAACACTGAAGCTTTCTTT
CSARIGGRNTEAFF
>TRBD2|few|TRBV9|TRBJ2-2|19
TGTGCCAGCAGCGTAGCCGGGACTAGCGGGACCCGTCCCCGCGGGGAGCTGTTTTTT
CASSVAGTSGTRPRGELFF
>NA|many|TRBV5-4|TRBJ2-5|16
TGTGCCAGCAGCCCAATGGGGTCAGCGTCTCAAGAGACCCAGTACTTC
CASSPMGSASQETQYF
>NA|medium-sized|TRBV28|TRBJ1-4|16
TGTGCCAGCAGTTCTACCCTCCAGGGAGGGAGTGAAAAACTGTTTTTT
CASSSTLQGGSEKLFF
>NA|many|TRBV3-1|TRBJ2-5|16
TGTGCCAGCAGCCAACCCGGCTTCGGAACCCAAGAGACCCAGTACTTC
CASSQPGFGTQETQYF
>TRBD2|many|TRBV11-2|TRBJ2-7|16
TGTGCCAGCAGCCCCGGTCGGGGGGGCGCTACCTACGAGCAGTACTTC
CASSPGRGGATYEQYF
>NA|many|TRBV28|TRBJ2-7|15
TGTGCCAGCAGTCCCTCGGGGTCAAGCTCCTACGAGCAGTACTTC
CASSPSGSSSYEQYF
>TRBD2|many|TRBV18|TRBJ2-4|17
TGTGCCAGCTCACCACTCGGGACTAGTGTTTCCAAAAACATTCAGTACTTC
CASSPLGTSVSKNIQYF
>NA|NA|TRBV7-8|TRBJ2-2|13
TGTGCCAGCAGCGGGCGAGTGGCCGGGGAGCTGTTTTTT
CASSGRVAGELFF
>TRBD2|many|TRBV27|TRBJ2-1|13
TGTGCCAGCAGGGCGACGGGGGGAAGGGCCTGGGGATTC
CASRATGGRAWGF
>TRBD1|many|TRBV18|TRBJ2-5|14
TGTGCCAGCTCACCGGGACAGAACCAAGAGACCCAGTACTTC
CASSPGQNQETQYF
>TRBD1|many|TRBV5-1|TRBJ1-2|17
TGCGCCAGCAGCCCGAGTCGGGACAGGGGCCCGCGGGTTGGCTACACCTTC
CASSPSRDRGPRVGYTF
>NA|medium-sized|TRBV20-1|TRBJ1-2|10
TGCAGTGCCACAGATCAGGGCTACACCTTC
CSATDQGYTF
>NA|many|TRBV7-3|TRBJ2-5|15
TGTGCCAGCAGCTTAACGGCCTCCCGAGGGGAGACCCAGTACTTC
CASSLTASRGETQYF
>NA|many|TRBV6-2/TRBV6-3|TRBJ2-7|15
TGTGCCAGCAGTAACCCGGGGGGCCCTGACTTCGAGCAGTACTTC
CASSNPGGPDFEQYF
>TRBD2|NA|TRBV9|TRBJ2-1|19
TGTGCCAGCAGCGCCGGGACTAGGAGTCCCACCTCCTCACCCCATGAGCAGTTCTTC
CASSAGTRSPTSSPHEQFF
>NA|many|TRBV4-2|TRBJ1-1|16
TGTGCCAGCAGCTCCGAGGGGCATCACAGGAACACTGAAGCTTTCTTT
CASSSEGHHRNTEAFF
>NA|NA|TRBV20-1|TRBJ1-1|15
TGCAGTGCTAGAGATCCCCGGGGGGGGAACACTGAAGCTTTCTTT
CSARDPRGGNTEAFF
>NA|many|TRBV18|TRBJ2-6|14
TGTGCCAGCTCACTTATGTCTGGGGCCAACGTCCTGACTTTC
CASSLMSGANVLTF
>NA|many|TRBV6-5|TRBJ1-1|16
TGTGCCAGCAGTTACTCGAGTCTCTCTGGGAACACTGAAGCTTTCTTT
CASSYSSLSGNTEAFF
>TRBD1|many|TRBV20-1|TRBJ2-7|15
TGCAGTGCTAGAGGTGGACAGGGGGCGCGAAACGAGCAGTACTTC
CSARGGQGARNEQYF
>NA|many|TRBV19|TRBJ1-2|16
TGTGCCAGTAGTATTTCTTCACTCAGTGGGAACTATGGCTACACCTTC
CASSISSLSGNYGYTF
>TRBD2|many|TRBV9|TRBJ2-1|18
TGTGCCTCCTCACCGGGACTAGCGGGGGGGGACGAGATCGTCGAGCAGTTCTTC
CASSPGLAGGDEIVEQFF
>NA|many|TRBV28|TRBJ2-6|16
TGTGCCAGCAGTTCGCAGTGGGCCTCTGGGGCCAACGTCCTGACTTTC
CASSSQWASGANVLTF
>NA|many|TRBV24-1|TRBJ2-2|16
TGTGCCACCAGTGATTTAACTGGCGAAGACACCGGGGAGCTGTTTTTT
CATSDLTGEDTGELFF
>NA|many|TRBV3-1|TRBJ1-1|13
TGTGCCAGCAGCCAATCCGCCAACACTGAAGCTTTCTTT
CASSQSANTEAFF
>NA|many|TRBV7-2|TRBJ2-3|13
TGTGCCAGCAGCACGAACCGGGAAGGTACGCAGTATTTT
CASSTNREGTQYF
>TRBD2|many|TRBV6-5|TRBJ2-7|15
TGTGCCAGCAGTTACTCTTTAGCGGGAGGTTACGAGCAGTACTTC
CASSYSLAGGYEQYF
>NA|few|TRBV6-2/TRBV6-3|TRBJ2-7|13
TGTGCCAGCAGGGACTGGGCCGATGACGAGCAGTACTTC
CASRDWADDEQYF